What follows is one T cell receptor beta chain and its context. The target antigen is unknown. Repertoires were generated with immunoSEQ multiplex PCR, while TCRdb's copy carries only in-frame clones and drops some. The sample lists 3,000 to 3,500 clones; about two thirds were seen once. CDR1 and CDR2 (germline): GTSNPN, SVGIG (reference sequence). Trimming took 3 bases from V and 6 from J, leaving 8 bases between them. The length of the CDR3 is 11 residues. One frozen roughly 500,000-cell aliquot per fraction was sequenced. This record comes from a study of coeliac disease. Study results and limitations: Lamina propria and intraepithelial cell fractions may contain each other's cells.

The sequenced sample was intraepithelial lymphocytes from the gut. This chain uses TRBV30 with TRBJ1-1; D is undetermined. The source of this sequence is a man between 18 and 35 years old with celiac disease on a gluten-free diet. In DNA form, the CDR3 reads TGTGCCTGGAGATTTGTCGCTGAAGCTTTCTTT. It specifies CAWRFVAEAFF.